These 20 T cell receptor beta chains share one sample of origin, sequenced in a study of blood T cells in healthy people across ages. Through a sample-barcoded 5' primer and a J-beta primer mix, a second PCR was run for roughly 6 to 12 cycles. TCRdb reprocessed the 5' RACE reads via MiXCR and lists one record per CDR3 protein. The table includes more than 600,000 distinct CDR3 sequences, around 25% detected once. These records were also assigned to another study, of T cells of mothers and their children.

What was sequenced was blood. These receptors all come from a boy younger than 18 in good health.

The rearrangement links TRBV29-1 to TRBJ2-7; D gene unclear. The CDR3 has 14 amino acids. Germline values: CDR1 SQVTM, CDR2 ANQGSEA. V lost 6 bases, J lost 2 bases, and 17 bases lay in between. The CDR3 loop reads CSVLNPDTTYEQYF. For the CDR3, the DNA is TGCAGCGTCTTAAACCCAGACACTACCTACGAGCAGTACTTC.

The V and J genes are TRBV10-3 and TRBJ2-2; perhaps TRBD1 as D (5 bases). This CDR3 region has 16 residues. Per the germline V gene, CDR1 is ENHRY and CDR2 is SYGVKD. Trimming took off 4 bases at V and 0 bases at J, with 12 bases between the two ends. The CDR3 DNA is TGTGCCATCAGTGCAGGGATCAAGGCGAACACCGGGGAGCTGTTTTTT. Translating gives CAISAGIKANTGELFF.

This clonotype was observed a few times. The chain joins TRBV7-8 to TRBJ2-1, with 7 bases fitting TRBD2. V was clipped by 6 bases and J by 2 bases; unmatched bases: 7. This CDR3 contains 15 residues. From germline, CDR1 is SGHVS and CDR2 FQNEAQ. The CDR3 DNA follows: TGTGCCAGCAGAAATCTAGCGGACCCCTACAATGAGCAGTTCTTC. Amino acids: CASRNLADPYNEQFF.

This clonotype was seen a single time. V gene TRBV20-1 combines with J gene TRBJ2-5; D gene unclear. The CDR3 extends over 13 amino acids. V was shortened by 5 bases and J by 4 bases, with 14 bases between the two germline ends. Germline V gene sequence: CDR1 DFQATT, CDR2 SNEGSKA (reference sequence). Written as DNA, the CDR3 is TGCAGTGCTCTCCACCCAGGCGGAGAGACCCAGTACTTC. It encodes CSALHPGGETQYF.

The CDR3 sequence: CSARTSWGLNEQFF. CDR3 bases: TGCAGTGCTAGGACTAGCTGGGGTCTAAATGAGCAGTTCTTC. The chain recombines TRBV20-1 with TRBJ2-1; 7 bases map to TRBD2. Germline values: CDR1 DFQATT, CDR2 SNEGSKA (reference sequence). The trim removed 3 bases at V and 7 bases at J, leaving 9 bases unmatched. The CDR3 is 14 amino acids.

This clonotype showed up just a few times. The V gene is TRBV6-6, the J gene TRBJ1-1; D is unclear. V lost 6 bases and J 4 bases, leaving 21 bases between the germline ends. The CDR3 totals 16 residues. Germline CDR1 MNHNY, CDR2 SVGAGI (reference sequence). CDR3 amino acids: CASSNEGTRVGTEAFF. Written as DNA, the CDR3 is TGTGCCAGCAGCAACGAGGGTACCCGGGTGGGCACTGAAGCTTTCTTT.

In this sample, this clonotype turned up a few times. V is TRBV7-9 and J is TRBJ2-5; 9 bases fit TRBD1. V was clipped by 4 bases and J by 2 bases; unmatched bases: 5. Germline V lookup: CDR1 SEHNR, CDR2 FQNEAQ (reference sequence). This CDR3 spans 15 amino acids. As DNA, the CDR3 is TGTGCCAGCAGCTACTCCGGGACAGGGCAAGAGACCCAGTACTTC. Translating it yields CASSYSGTGQETQYF.

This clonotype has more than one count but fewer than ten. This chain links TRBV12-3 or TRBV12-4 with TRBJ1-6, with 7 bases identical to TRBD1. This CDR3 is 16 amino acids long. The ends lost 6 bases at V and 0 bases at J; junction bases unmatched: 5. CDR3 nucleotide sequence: TGTGCCAGCAGCTCACAGGGGTCCTCCTATAATTCACCCCTCCACTTT. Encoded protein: CASSSQGSSYNSPLHF.

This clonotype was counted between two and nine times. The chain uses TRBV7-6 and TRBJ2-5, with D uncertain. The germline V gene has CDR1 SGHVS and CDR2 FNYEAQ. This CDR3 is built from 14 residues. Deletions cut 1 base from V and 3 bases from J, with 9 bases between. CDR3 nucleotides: TGTGCCAGCAGCTTAGGGTTTAGGGAAGAGACCCAGTACTTC. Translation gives CASSLGFREETQYF.

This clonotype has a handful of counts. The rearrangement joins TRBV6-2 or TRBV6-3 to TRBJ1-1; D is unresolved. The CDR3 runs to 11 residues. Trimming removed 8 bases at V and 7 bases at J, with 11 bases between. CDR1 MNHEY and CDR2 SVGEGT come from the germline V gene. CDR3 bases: TGTGCCAGCGGGGAGTGGGATGAAGCTTTCTTT. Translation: CASGEWDEAFF.

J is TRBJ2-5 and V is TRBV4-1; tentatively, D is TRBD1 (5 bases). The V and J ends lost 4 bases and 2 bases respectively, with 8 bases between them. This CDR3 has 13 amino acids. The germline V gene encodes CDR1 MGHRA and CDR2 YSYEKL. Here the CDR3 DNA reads TGCGCCAGCAGCCGCCCAGGGCAAGAGACCCAGTACTTC. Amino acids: CASSRPGQETQYF.

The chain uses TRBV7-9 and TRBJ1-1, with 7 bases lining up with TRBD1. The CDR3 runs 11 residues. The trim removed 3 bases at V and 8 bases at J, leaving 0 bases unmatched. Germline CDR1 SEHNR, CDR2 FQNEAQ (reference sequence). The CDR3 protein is CASSLDREAFF. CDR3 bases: TGTGCCAGCAGCTTGGACAGGGAAGCTTTCTTT.

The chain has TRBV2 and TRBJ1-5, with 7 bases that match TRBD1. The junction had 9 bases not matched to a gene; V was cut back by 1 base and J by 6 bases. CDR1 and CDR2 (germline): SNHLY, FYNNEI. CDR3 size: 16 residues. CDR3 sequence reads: CASSEGRQGVSQPQHF. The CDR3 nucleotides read TGTGCCAGCAGTGAAGGTCGACAGGGTGTTTCTCAGCCCCAGCATTTT. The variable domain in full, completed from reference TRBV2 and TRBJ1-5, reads EPEVTQTPSHQVTQMGQEVILRCVPISNHLYFYWYRQILGQKVEFLVSFYNNEISEKSEIFDDQFSVERPDGSNFTLKIRSTKLEDSAMYFCASSEGRQGVSQPQHFGDGTRLSIL.

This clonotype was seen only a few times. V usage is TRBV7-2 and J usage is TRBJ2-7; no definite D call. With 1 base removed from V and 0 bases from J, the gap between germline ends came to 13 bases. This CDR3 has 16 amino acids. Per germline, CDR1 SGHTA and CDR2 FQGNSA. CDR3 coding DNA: TGTGCCAGCAGCTTAGGGGCACAGCCGAGCTCCTACGAGCAGTACTTC. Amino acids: CASSLGAQPSSYEQYF. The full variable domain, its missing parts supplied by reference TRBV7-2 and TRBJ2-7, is GAGVSQSPSNKVTEKGKDVELRCDPISGHTALYWYRQSLGQGLEFLIYFQGNSAPDKSGLPSDRFSAERTGGSVSTLTIQRTQQEDSAVYLCASSLGAQPSSYEQYFGPGTRLTVT.

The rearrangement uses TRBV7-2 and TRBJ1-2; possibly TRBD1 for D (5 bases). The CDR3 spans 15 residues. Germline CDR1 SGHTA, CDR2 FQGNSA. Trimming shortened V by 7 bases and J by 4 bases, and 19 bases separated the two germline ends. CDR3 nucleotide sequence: TGTGCCAGCACTTTACACGGGGGATCCTCCTATGGCTACACCTTC. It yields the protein CASTLHGGSSYGYTF.

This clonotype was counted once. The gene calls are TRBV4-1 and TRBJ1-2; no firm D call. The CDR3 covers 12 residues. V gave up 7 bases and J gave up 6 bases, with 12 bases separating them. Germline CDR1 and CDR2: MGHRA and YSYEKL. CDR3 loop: CASKPGGDGYTF. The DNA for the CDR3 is TGCGCCAGCAAGCCCGGTGGTGATGGCTACACCTTC.

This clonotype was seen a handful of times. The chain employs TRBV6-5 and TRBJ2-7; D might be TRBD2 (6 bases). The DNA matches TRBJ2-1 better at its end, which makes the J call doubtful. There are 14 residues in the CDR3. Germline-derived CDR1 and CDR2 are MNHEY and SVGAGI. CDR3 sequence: CASSLTVSGGEQFF. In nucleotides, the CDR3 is TGTGCCAGCAGTTTGACGGTCTCCGGGGGTGAGCAGTTCTTC.

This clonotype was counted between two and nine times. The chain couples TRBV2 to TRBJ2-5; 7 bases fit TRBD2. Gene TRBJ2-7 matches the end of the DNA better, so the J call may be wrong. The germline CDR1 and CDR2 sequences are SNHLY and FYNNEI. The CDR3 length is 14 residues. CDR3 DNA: TGTGCCAGCAGTCCCCTTACGGGAGGCGGCGAGCAGTACTTC. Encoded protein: CASSPLTGGGEQYF.

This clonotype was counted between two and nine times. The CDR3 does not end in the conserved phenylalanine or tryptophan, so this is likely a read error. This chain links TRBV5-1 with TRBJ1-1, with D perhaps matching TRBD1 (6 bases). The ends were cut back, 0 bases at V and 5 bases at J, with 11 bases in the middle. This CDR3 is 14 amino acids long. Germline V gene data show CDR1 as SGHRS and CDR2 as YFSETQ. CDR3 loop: CASSLEGVRTEAFL. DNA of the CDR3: TGCGCCAGCAGCTTGGAGGGGGTTCGGACTGAAGCTTTCCTT.

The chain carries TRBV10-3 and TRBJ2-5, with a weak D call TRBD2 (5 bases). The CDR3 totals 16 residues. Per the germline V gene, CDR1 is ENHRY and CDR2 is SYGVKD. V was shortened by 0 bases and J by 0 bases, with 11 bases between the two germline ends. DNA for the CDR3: TGTGCCATCAGTGAGTCGAGTAGCGACTACCAAGAGACCCAGTACTTC. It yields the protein CAISESSSDYQETQYF.